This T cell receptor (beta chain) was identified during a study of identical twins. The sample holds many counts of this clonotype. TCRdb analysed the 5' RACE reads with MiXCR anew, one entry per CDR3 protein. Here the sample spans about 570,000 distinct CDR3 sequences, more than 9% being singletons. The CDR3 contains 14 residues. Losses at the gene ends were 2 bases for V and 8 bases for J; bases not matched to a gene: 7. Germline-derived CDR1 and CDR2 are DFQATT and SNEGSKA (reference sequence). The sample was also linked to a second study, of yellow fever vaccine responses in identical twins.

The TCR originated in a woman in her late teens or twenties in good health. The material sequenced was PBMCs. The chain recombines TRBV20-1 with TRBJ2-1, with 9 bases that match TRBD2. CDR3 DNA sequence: TGCAGTGCTAGATCACTAGCGGGCCAGGATGAGCAGTTCTTC. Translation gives CSARSLAGQDEQFF.